This TCR beta chain was documented in a study of CD4 T cells in relation to SARS-CoV-2 and coronaviruses (dated by TCRdb to the early 2020s). About the full investigation: In the ViraFEST assay, PBMCs were cultured with antigen for under twelve days, after which TCR beta CDR3s were sequenced to identify antigen-specific clonal expansions. An HIV-1 Nef peptide pool or a culture without peptide was used as the negative reference condition. Expansion assays from other donors in the study were sequenced with a different, Illumina-based TCR-beta assay. Using patient-derived lymphoblastoid cell lines, the shared crossreactive spike epitopes were mapped to their HLA restriction. The Adaptive Biotechnologies TCR-sequencing kit was used to sequence samples from three pre-COVID donors and the naive versus memory experiments, whereas other data were Illumina-based. At the level of individual TCR clonotypes, the study measured memory CD4+ T cell crossreactivity between SARS-CoV-2 spike protein and common cold coronavirus spike proteins.

Libraries were prepared through the immunoSEQ multiplex PCR assay. Turning to the authors' computational methods: During preprocessing, nonproductive sequences were discarded, as were any CDR3s that did not begin with C, did not end with F or W, or were shorter than 7 amino acids. Antigen-specific clonotypes were called with the MANAFEST web app, based on expansion relative to reference and other culture wells. A clone counted as positive if significantly expanded in 2 of 3 replicate wells versus the reference culture at FDR below 0.05. Positive clones also required significant expansion versus all other tandem wells and an odds ratio above 5. After three terminal residues were trimmed from each end, CDR3 homology was quantified as pairwise Levenshtein distance using the stringdist R package. TCRdb mirrors the immuneACCESS table, restricted to in-frame sequences. Some clones are absent from its copies; in checked studies, under half trace to an unresolved V gene, and the reason for the others is unknown. V, J and clone size are those of that table, while D and trimming were read from the DNA. Recorded for this sample are tens of thousands of clones; about 81% of them occurred a single time. The ten largest clonotypes hold approximately 12% of the sample.

Study-level results and caveats: Because no donor provided both pre-pandemic and post-infection samples, tracing the source of pre-existing responses was limited. Crossreactivity analysis was centred on spike protein, so crossreactivity against other viral proteins was not assessed. Roughly 64% of donors had memory CD4+ clonotypes that crossrecognized SARS-CoV-2 and at least one common cold coronavirus spike. Significantly weaker SARS-CoV-2-driven expansion was shown by crossreactive clones than by monoreactive clones, consistent with antigenic imprinting. Small numbers of patients and of tested TCRs were a limitation of the study.

CD4+ T cells from unexposed donors were collected before the COVID-19 pandemic (2011-2018). After more than nine days of culture, CD4+ T cells were isolated with the EasySep CD4+ T cell isolation kit. As far as cell numbers permitted, CD4+ T cells from unexposed donors were tested for reactivity against SARS-CoV-2 S and N as well as four spike pools from common cold coronaviruses. About 2.2 million PBMCs per well were cultured in IMDM with around 4.8% human AB serum and approximately 10 IU/ml IL-2. Half of the culture medium was replaced with fresh IL-2-containing medium on days 3 and 7. Triplicate replicate wells were generally used for each peptide culture condition. The leukapheresis product for the unexposed donors was obtained through commercial purchase. PBMCs were isolated from leukapheresis product or whole blood by Ficoll-Paque PLUS gradient centrifugation. PBMCs were either cryopreserved at -140°C or used fresh in the expansion assay. The QIAamp Micro DNA Kit was used to extract genomic DNA from the CD4+ T cells.

About this clone itself: It lacks a known antigen. Base qualities are not at hand, and no much larger clone is one base apart.

The receptor was isolated from a human donor in good health. What was sequenced was CD4+ T cells from PBMCs, cultured in vitro.

The CDR3 region reads CASRMTGDYGYTF. The bases are TGTGCCAGCAGAATGACAGGAGACTATGGCTACACCTTC. The V and J genes are TRBV27 and TRBJ1-2; TRBD1 could be the D gene, as 6 bases match. CDR1 and CDR2, looked up from the germline V gene (reference sequence), are MNHEY and SMNVEV. Deletion took 6 bases off V and 3 bases off J, with a span of 11 bases between the germline ends. From the cysteine up to the phenylalanine, the CDR3 has a length of 13 residues. Only CDR3 DNA remains: 39 bases, in frame from the first base.